This T cell receptor beta chain was sequenced during a study of neoadjuvant anti-PD-1 for oral cavity cancer (TCRdb year 2021). Study-level background: Patients mostly received three to four biweekly doses of nivolumab at 3 mg/kg before curative-intent surgical resection. An approximately 30% response rate was observed in the parent correlative cohort, in which around eleven patients were included. For patients who did not progress, a fourth nivolumab dose was given around day 43, followed by definitive surgical resection on days 50-56. Under RECIST 1.1, patients with complete response, partial response or stable disease were classed as responders, and patients with progression were classed as non-responders. The paper as a whole reports these results and caveats: Only three patients per response group were included in the TCR analyses, and larger cohorts for validation were called for by the authors. Higher pretreatment blood Treg/Th17 ratios correlated with higher pretreatment blood TCRbeta clonality and lower post-treatment tumor TCRbeta clonality. Larger post-treatment sizes of preexisting intratumoral clones correlated with greater tumor shrinkage, suggesting expansion of preexisting clones contributed to response.

Tumor libraries used mostly roughly 4.6 ug of input genomic DNA for survey sequencing, with two replicates per sample. Following the manufacturer's instructions, the team built TCRbeta libraries using the immunoSEQ hsTCRbeta kit. The completed libraries were mixed into a single pool at 3 nM, then sequenced with an Illumina NovaSeq 6000 S4 flow cell. Under the source paper's analysis protocol: Raw data preprocessing and quality control were performed with the immunoSEQ Analyzer. The analysis was limited to productive rearrangements, and each clonotype was defined by a unique CDR3 amino acid sequence. Using the R package tcR, the researchers computed the Gini-Simpson index as their estimate of repertoire clonality. Gini indices were compared with Student's t test, and associations with tumor size change were assessed by Pearson correlation. As stored in TCRdb, this immuneACCESS dataset retains in-frame rearrangements with V and J assigned. A fraction of the clones does not appear; measured against another copy, unresolved V genes explain less than half of the discrepancy, and the remainder lacks a known reason. V and J calls and clone size are those listed in that table; D and trimming were worked out from the DNA. Across this sample there are roughly 25,000 clones, with 25% to 30% seen only once. The biggest ten clones account for about a sixth of the sample.

The time point label of this sample denotes: after neoadjuvant nivolumab, at surgical resection. None of the patients had received prior systemic or radiation treatment, and all were newly diagnosed with stage II-IVA oral cavity squamous cell carcinoma. The cohort was composed of patients with HPV-negative, locally advanced oral cavity squamous cell carcinoma. The samples were drawn from a longitudinal correlative study tied to a single-arm phase II trial testing neoadjuvant nivolumab in oral cavity squamous cell carcinoma. Subject-matched pre- and post-treatment PBMCs and tumors from three responders and three non-responders were subjected to genomic DNA-based TCRbeta sequencing. The Maxwell RSC DNA from Tissue kit was used to isolate genomic DNA from tumor tissue. To note about this clone: Its antigen remains unidentified. No much larger clone is present one base from it, and per-base qualities are unavailable.

V loses 4 bases of germline sequence and J loses 0 bases, and the interval between the two ends is 14 bases. Spanning cysteine to phenylalanine, the CDR3 consists of 16 amino acids. The entry retains the CDR3 DNA only, 48 bases that are in frame from base 1. CDR1 and CDR2 are drawn from the germline V gene: SGDLS, YYNGEE. The rearrangement joined TRBV9 to TRBJ1-5, with TRBD1 tentatively as D gene (6 bases match). Specimen: tumor tissue, collected after nivolumab (anti-PD-1) treatment. This sequence was found in a person aged 35 to 85 with oral cavity squamous cell carcinoma. CDR3 region: CASSPGVGASNQPQHF. The DNA sequence is TGTGCCAGCAGCCCAGGCGTGGGGGCTAGCAATCAGCCCCAGCATTTT.